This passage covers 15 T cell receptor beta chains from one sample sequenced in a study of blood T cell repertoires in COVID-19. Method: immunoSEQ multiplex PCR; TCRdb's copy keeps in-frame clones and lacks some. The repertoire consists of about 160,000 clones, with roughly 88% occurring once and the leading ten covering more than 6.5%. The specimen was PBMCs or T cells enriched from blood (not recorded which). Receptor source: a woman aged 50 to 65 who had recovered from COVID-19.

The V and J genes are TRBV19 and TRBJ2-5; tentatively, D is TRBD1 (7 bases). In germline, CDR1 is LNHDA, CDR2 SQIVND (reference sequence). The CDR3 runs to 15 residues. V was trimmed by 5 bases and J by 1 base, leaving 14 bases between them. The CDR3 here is CASSLRQGLQETQYF. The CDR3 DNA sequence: TGTGCCAGTAGTTTACGACAGGGACTCCAAGAGACCCAGTACTTC. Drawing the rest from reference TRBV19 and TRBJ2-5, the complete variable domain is DGGITQSPKYLFRKEGQNVTLSCEQNLNHDAMYWYRQDPGQGLRLIYYSQIVNDFQKGDIAEGYSVSREKKESFPLTVTSAQKNPTAFYLCASSLRQGLQETQYFGPGTRLLVL.

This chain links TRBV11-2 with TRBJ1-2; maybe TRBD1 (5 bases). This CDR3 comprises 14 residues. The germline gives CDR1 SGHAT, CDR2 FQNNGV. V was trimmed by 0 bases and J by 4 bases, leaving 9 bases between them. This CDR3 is CASSLDLTAYGYTF. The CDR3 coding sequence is TGTGCCAGCAGCTTAGATCTGACAGCCTATGGCTACACCTTC.

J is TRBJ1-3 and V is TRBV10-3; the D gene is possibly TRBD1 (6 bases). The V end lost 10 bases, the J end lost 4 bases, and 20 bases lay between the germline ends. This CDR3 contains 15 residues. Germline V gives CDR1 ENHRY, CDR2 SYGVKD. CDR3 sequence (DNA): TGTGCCACCCGAGGGGCAGGGGTTGAAGGAAACACCATATATTTT. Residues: CATRGAGVEGNTIYF.

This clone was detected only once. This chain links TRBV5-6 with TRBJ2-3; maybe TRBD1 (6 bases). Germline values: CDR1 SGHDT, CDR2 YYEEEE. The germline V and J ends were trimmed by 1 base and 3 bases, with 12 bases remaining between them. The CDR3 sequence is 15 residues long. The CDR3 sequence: CASSLRTVGTDTQYF. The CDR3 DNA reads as TGTGCCAGCAGCTTGAGGACAGTGGGGACAGATACGCAGTATTTT.

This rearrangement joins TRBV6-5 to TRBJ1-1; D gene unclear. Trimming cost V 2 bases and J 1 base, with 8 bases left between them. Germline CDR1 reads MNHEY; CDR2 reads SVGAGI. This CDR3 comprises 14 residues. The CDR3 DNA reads TGTGCCAGCAGTTACAGGCCAGGGAACACTGAAGCTTTCTTT. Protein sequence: CASSYRPGNTEAFF.

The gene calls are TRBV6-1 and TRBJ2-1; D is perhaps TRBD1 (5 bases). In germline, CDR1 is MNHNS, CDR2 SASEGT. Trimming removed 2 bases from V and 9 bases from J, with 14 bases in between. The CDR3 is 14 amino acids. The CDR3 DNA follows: TGTGCCAGCAGTGAACAGGTTGGGGCTAGTGAGCAGTTCTTC. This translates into CASSEQVGASEQFF.

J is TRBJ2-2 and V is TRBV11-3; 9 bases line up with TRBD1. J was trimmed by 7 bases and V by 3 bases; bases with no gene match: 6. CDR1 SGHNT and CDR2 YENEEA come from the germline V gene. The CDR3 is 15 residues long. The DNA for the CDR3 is TGTGCCAGCAGCTTCGGAACAGGGGGCATCGGGGAGCTGTTTTTT. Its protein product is CASSFGTGGIGELFF.

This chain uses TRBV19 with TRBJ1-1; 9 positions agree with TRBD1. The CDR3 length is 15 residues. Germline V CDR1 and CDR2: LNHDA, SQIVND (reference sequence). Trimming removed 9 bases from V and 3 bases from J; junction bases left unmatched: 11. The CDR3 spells CASTISGTGYTEAFF. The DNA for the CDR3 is TGTGCCAGCACAATATCCGGGACAGGGTACACTGAAGCTTTCTTT. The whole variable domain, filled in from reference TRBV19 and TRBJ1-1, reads DGGITQSPKYLFRKEGQNVTLSCEQNLNHDAMYWYRQDPGQGLRLIYYSQIVNDFQKGDIAEGYSVSREKKESFPLTVTSAQKNPTAFYLCASTISGTGYTEAFFGQGTRLTVV.

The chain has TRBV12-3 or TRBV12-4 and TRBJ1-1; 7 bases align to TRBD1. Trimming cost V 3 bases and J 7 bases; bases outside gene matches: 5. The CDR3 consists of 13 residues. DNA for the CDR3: TGTGCCAGCAGTTTGCAGGGGGATAATGAAGCTTTCTTT. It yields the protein CASSLQGDNEAFF.

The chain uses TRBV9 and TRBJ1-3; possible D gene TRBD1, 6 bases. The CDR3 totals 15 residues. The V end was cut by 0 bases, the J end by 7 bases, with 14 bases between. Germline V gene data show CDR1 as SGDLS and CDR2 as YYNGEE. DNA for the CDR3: TGTGCCAGCAGCGTAGAACAGGGTGGTAGGAACACCATATATTTT. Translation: CASSVEQGGRNTIYF.

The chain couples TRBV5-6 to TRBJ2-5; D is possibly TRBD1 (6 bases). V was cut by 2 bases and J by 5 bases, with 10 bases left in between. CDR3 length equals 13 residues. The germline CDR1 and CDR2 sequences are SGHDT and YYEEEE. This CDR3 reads CASSFRGRETQYF. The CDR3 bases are TGTGCCAGCAGCTTCAGGGGAAGGGAGACCCAGTACTTC.

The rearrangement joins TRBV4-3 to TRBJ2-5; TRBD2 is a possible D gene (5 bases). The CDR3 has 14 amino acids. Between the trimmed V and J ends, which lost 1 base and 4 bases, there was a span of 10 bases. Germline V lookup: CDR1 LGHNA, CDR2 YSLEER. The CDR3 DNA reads TGCGCCAGCAGCCAAGTCGGGAATACAGAGACCCAGTACTTC. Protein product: CASSQVGNTETQYF.

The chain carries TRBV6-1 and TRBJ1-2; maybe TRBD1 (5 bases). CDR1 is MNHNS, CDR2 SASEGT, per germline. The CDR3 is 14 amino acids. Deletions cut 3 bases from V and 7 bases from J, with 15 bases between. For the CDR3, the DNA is TGTGCCAGCAGTGAGCGGGGGATAGGCATTGGCTACACCTTC. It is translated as CASSERGIGIGYTF.

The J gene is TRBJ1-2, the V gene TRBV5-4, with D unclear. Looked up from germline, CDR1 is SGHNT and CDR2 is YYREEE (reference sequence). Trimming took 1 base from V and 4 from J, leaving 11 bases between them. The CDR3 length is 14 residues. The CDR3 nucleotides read TGTGCCAGCAGCTTGACGTGGGCTGGCTATGGCTACACCTTC. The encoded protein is CASSLTWAGYGYTF. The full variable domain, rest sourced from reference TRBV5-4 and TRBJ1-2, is ETGVTQSPTHLIKTRGQQVTLRCSSQSGHNTVSWYQQALGQGPQFIFQYYREEENGRGNFPPRFSGLQFPNYSSELNVNALELDDSALYLCASSLTWAGYGYTFGSGTRLTVV.

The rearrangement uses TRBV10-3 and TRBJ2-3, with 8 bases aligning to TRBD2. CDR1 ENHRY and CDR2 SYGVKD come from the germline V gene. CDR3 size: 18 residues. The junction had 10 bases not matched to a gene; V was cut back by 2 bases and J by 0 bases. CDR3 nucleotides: TGTGCCATCAGTGAGCCCCGGACTAGCCCCGATAGCACAGATACGCAGTATTTT. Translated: CAISEPRTSPDSTDTQYF.